These T cell receptor beta chains were read from a single sample in a study of cytomegalovirus exposure and HLA in healthy donors. Libraries were prepared by immunoSEQ multiplex PCR; TCRdb keeps only in-frame clonotypes and omits some of them. Here the sample spans about 140,000 clones, 70% to 85% being singletons. The sequenced sample was PBMCs. The origin of the receptors is a male donor in good health and CMV-seronegative. Each CDR3 is given without its conserved first and last residue.

TRBJ2-7 12 TRBV6-5 ASSKAGTSCEQY
TRBJ2-3 13 TRBV29-1 SVGVTSGSGDTQY
TRBJ2-2 15 TRBV9 ASSRTRSGRGTGELF
TRBJ1-1 13 TRBV5-8 ASSFGGGSPTEAF
TRBJ1-2 14 TRBV10-3 AISDHLGPQGKGYT
TRBJ2-1 11 TRBV7-2 ASSFQGWNEQF
TRBJ2-7 13 TRBV28 ASRELTGESYEQY
TRBJ2-1 14 TRBV4-3 ASSQIAGALYNEQF
TRBJ2-1 13 TRBV4-3 ASSQLAGSYNEQF
TRBJ1-3 14 TRBV30 AWSITGGPSGNTIY
TRBJ1-1 12 TRBV5-6 ASSAFSRDSEAF
TRBJ1-1 12 TRBV6-5 ASSRGTGNTEAF
TRBJ1-2 11 TRBV5-1 ASSFGQSDGYT
TRBJ2-7 12 TRBV27 ASSFGGLTYEQY
TRBJ2-7 12 TRBV5-6 ASSGRTGRYEQY
TRBJ1-1 13 TRBV4-3 ASSFRGRGKTEAF
TRBJ2-7 11 TRBV7-3 ASSPAPGGEQY
TRBJ1-2 11 TRBV9 ASSVDGGYGYT
TRBJ1-5 13 TRBV27 ASSFARGSDQPQH
TRBJ1-1 11 TRBV6-6 ASSTTGNTEAF
TRBJ2-7 13 TRBV19 ASSMGRDGRYEQY
TRBJ2-2 12 TRBV6-5 ASSLAREAGELF
TRBJ2-1 12 TRBV29-1 SAGQRLTYNEQF
TRBJ1-5 17 TRBV7-3 ASSLNRDRAIRRYQPQH
TRBJ1-2 13 TRBV19 ASSIARDRYYGYT
TRBJ1-5 12 TRBV19 ASSSRDWGQPQH
TRBJ2-2 16 TRBV9 ASSVALAGFTNTGELF
TRBJ2-5 13 TRBV2 ASDAGTVGWETQY
TRBJ2-7 14 TRBV5-1 ASSWGPGQGQTEQY
TRBJ1-2 12 TRBV5-6 ASSLMRLAGGYT
TRBJ2-7 13 TRBV2 ASSMSGTGRGEQY
TRBJ2-3 13 TRBV5-4 ASSLGGALGDTQY
TRBJ2-7 13 TRBV6-5 ASSYGSGKTYEQY
TRBJ2-7 11 TRBV6-5 ASSPREGYEQY
TRBJ2-3 13 TRBV14 ASSSRTWLADTQY
TRBJ2-2 12 TRBV7-2 ASSAGVSVGELF
TRBJ2-7 12 TRBV7-8 ASSLVGPSYEQY
TRBJ2-7 13 TRBV14 ASSQLGREPYEQY
TRBJ2-1 13 TRBV10-2 ASSEPSGTYNEQF
- 12 TRBV6-5 ASSYEQGGYEQY
TRBJ2-3 14 TRBV18 ASSPWTSGTVDTQY
- 11 TRBV30 AWVGQGAYEQY
TRBJ2-1 11 TRBV12-1 ASSFCGPNEQF
TRBJ2-3 14 TRBV5-6 ASSLLDRISTDTQY